This record concerns one TCR beta chain sequence. This clonotype was picked up a small number of times. Its specific antigen is unknown. There are no base qualities to consult, and no much larger clone falls within one base. Library preparation used PCR. This sample was sequenced with an Illumina HiSeq 2500. To normalize quantification of the TCRbeta repertoire, the TCR libraries were built with molecular barcoding that relied on unique molecular identifiers. TCRdb ran its own pipeline on the public reads, namely fastp trimming at Q25 and MiXCR clone calling, and kept in-frame beta chains. Each CDR3 protein gets just one entry, which takes the most common genes and DNA from the rows behind it. This sample holds some 550,000 distinct CDR3 sequences; approximately 16% were observed only once. Of the sample, 3.3% falls within the top ten clones. This sample is drawn from a study of T-cell reconstitution after alpha-beta-depleted transplantation in children (dated by TCRdb to 2016 to 2018). Context from the whole study: T-cell immune reconstitution after TCRalphabeta/CD19-depleted allogeneic hematopoietic cell transplantation in children was quantitatively tracked in the study by means of TCR repertoire profiling.

The sample consisted of PBMCs from the stem cell graft donor, taken from the stem cell graft. This sequence originates from a human donor who donated a stem cell graft to a child with acute lymphoblastic leukemia.

This receptor carries the CDR3 CASIYGNTEAFF. The DNA is as follows: TGTGCCAGTATCTACGGGAACACTGAAGCTTTCTTT. The chain couples TRBV19 to TRBJ1-1, with an unclear D gene assignment. At the junction V is shortened by 7 bases and J by 1 base, with 7 bases in between. Measured from the cysteine to the phenylalanine, the CDR3 is 12 residues long. Only CDR3 DNA remains: 36 bases, in frame from the first base. Looking up the germline V gene (reference sequence) yields CDR1 LNHDA and CDR2 SQIVND.